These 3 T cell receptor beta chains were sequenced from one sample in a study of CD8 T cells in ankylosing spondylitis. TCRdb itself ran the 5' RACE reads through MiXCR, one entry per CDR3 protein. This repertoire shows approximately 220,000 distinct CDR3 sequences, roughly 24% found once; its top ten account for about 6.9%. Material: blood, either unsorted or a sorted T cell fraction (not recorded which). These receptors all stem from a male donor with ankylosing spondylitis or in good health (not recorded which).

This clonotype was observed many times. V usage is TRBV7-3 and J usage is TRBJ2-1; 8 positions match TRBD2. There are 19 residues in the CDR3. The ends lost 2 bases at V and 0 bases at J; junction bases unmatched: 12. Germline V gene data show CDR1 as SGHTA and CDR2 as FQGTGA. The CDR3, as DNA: TGTGCCAGCAGCTTATCGCCCAGCGGGGGACCTAGCTCCTACAATGAGCAGTTCTTC. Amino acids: CASSLSPSGGPSSYNEQFF.

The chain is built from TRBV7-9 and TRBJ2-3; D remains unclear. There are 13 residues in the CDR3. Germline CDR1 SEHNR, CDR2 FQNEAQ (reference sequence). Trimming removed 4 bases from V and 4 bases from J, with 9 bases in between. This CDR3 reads CASSSTPADTQYF. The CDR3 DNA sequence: TGTGCCAGCAGCTCAACCCCGGCAGATACGCAGTATTTT.

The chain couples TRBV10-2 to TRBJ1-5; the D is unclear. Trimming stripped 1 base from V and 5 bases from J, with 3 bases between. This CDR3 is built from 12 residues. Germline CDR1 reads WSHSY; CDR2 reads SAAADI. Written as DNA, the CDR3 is TGCGCCAGCAGTGAGTTCGATCAGCCCCAGCATTTT. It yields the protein CASSEFDQPQHF.